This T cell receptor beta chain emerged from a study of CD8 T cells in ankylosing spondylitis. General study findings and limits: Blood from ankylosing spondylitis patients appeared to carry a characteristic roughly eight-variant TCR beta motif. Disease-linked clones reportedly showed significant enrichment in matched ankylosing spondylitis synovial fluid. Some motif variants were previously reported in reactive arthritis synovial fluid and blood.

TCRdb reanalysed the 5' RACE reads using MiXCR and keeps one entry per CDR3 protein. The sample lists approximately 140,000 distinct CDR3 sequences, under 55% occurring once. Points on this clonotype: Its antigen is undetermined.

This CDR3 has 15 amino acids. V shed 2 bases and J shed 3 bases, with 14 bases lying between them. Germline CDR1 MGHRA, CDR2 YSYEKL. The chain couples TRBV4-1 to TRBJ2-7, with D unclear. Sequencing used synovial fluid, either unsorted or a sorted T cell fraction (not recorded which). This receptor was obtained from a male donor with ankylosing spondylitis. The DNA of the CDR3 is TGCGCCAGCAGCCAAAGAGCCTTCCATTTCTACGAGCAGTACTTC. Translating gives CASSQRAFHFYEQYF.